This entry lists 20 T cell receptor beta chains sequenced from one sample in a study of a mutant IDH1 vaccine in newly diagnosed glioma (TCRdb year 2021). Interpreted using the paper, the time point label stands for: week 35, safety follow-up. Each vaccine dose was 300 ug of a 20-mer mutant IDH1 peptide in Montanide, given subcutaneously with topical imiquimod. Library preparation employed the immunoSEQ multiplex PCR assay. TCRdb re-hosts the immuneACCESS table, in-frame sequences only. Its copies lack some clones; in the studies checked, an unresolved V gene accounts for under half of them, and the cause for the rest is not known. The sample table lists roughly 32,000 clones, under 85% of them with a count of one. Jointly, the top ten make up almost 9.5% of the sample. The antigens these receptors bind are not known. This material consisted of PBMCs, taken from a glioma patient whose treatment included an IDH1 peptide vaccine. The receptors originated from a woman aged 25 to 39 with glioma. Some clones in this sample may be carry-over from other donors' samples.

The chain has TRBV6-5 and TRBJ1-1; no firm D call. Trimming took off 0 bases at V and 10 bases at J, with 9 bases between the two ends. Germline CDR1 reads MNHEY; CDR2 reads SVGAGI. The CDR3 is 12 amino acids. The CDR3 reads CASSYSNGIAFF. The CDR3 coding sequence is TGTGCCAGCAGTTACTCGAACGGGATAGCTTTCTTT.

The V and J genes are TRBV29-1 and TRBJ2-7; 9 bases fit TRBD2. V dropped 1 base and J dropped 4; count of bases not matched to a gene: 11. The CDR3 totals 16 residues. Germline CDR1 SQVTM, CDR2 ANQGSEA. CDR3 sequence: CSVEAVIAGDLYEQYF. For the CDR3, the DNA is TGCAGCGTTGAAGCGGTAATAGCGGGAGATCTTTACGAGCAGTACTTC.

This clone was seen only a few times. The chain has TRBV7-9 and TRBJ1-1, with 8 bases matching TRBD1. Germline CDR1 is SEHNR and CDR2 is FQNEAQ (reference sequence). The CDR3 spans 14 residues. J gave up 5 bases and V 4 bases, and 6 bases lay outside the gene matches. The DNA of the CDR3 is TGTGCCAGCAGCTCACGACAGGGGAGGACTGAAGCTTTCTTT. Its protein is CASSSRQGRTEAFF.

The rearrangement joins TRBV18 to TRBJ2-7, with 9 bases fitting TRBD1. Germline assignment: CDR1 KGHSH and CDR2 LQKENI. J lost 4 bases, V lost 4 bases, and 5 bases had no gene match. This CDR3 has 14 residues. The CDR3 here is CASSQQGAAYEQYF. The CDR3 DNA reads TGTGCCAGCTCACAACAGGGGGCTGCTTACGAGCAGTACTTC.

The V call is TRBV6-5, the J call TRBJ2-4; D ambiguous. The germline V gene has CDR1 MNHEY and CDR2 SVGAGI. CDR3 length: 15 amino acids. V was cut by 8 bases and J by 1 base, with 15 bases left in between. CDR3 sequence (DNA): TGTGCCAGCCGAATAACCCTCGATGCCAAAAACATTCAGTACTTC. This gives the protein CASRITLDAKNIQYF.

The chain joins TRBV9 to TRBJ2-1; TRBD2 agrees at 9 bases. The CDR3 runs 18 residues. V dropped 3 bases and J dropped 4; count of bases not matched to a gene: 14. Germline V CDR1 and CDR2: SGDLS, YYNGEE. Written as DNA, the CDR3 is TGTGCCAGCAGCGGAACGGGACTAGCCGAGAAGACATACAATGAGCAGTTCTTC. It encodes CASSGTGLAEKTYNEQFF.

This clone was detected only a few times. The rearrangement uses TRBV6-1 and TRBJ1-5, with a possible D match to TRBD1 (6 bases). V was clipped by 3 bases and J by 6 bases, with 12 bases between them. CDR3 length: 14 residues. CDR1 and CDR2 from the germline V gene are MNHNS and SASEGT. The CDR3, as DNA: TGTGCCAGCAGTGACGCAGGGGCGGGTCAGCCCCAGCATTTT. As protein: CASSDAGAGQPQHF.

The J gene is TRBJ2-3, the V gene TRBV15; D is possibly TRBD1 or TRBD2 (6 bases each). Trimming shortened V by 1 base and J by 3 bases, and 14 bases separated the two germline ends. Germline-derived CDR1 and CDR2 are LNHNV and YYDKDF (reference sequence). CDR3 length: 16 amino acids. This CDR3 is CATSRVVRGGTDTQYF. In DNA, the CDR3 is TGTGCCACCAGCAGAGTGGTCAGGGGAGGAACAGATACGCAGTATTTT.

This clone is medium-sized in the sample. The chain recombines TRBV30 with TRBJ1-2, with 10 bases aligning to TRBD1. The junction had 2 bases not matched to a gene; V was cut back by 3 bases and J by 4 bases. Germline-derived CDR1 and CDR2 are GTSNPN and SVGIG (reference sequence). The CDR3 spans 13 residues. CDR3 sequence (DNA): TGTGCCTGGAGGACAGGGGGCGGCTATGGCTACACCTTC. Translation: CAWRTGGGYGYTF. Full variable domain (outside the CDR3, taken from reference TRBV30 and TRBJ1-2): SQTIHQWPATLVQPVGSPLSLECTVEGTSNPNLYWYRQAAGRGLQLLFYSVGIGQISSEVPQNLSASRPQDRQFILSSKKLLLSDSGFYLCAWRTGGGYGYTFGSGTRLTVV.

The chain combines TRBV30 with TRBJ2-1; TRBD2 aligns across 13 bases. CDR1 is GTSNPN, CDR2 SVGIG, per germline (reference sequence). The CDR3 length is 14 residues. The trim removed 4 bases at V and 5 bases at J, leaving 2 bases unmatched. DNA for the CDR3: TGTGCCTGGACAGGACTAGCGGGAGACAATGAGCAGTTCTTC. Protein product: CAWTGLAGDNEQFF.

V is TRBV6-5 and J is TRBJ2-2; D remains ambiguous. The V and J ends lost 4 bases and 3 bases respectively, with 9 bases between them. This CDR3 region has 14 residues. The germline CDR1 and CDR2 sequences are MNHEY and SVGAGI. CDR3 loop: CASSSSFDTGELFF. CDR3 nucleotides: TGTGCCAGCAGTTCCTCGTTTGACACCGGGGAGCTGTTTTTT.

This clone was picked up one time. The chain uses TRBV29-1 and TRBJ2-1; D may correspond to TRBD1 or TRBD2 (5 bases each). The germline V gene encodes CDR1 SQVTM and CDR2 ANQGSEA. This CDR3 comprises 14 residues. V gave up 1 base and J gave up 8 bases, with 15 bases separating them. CDR3 loop: CSVEGGWWGDEQFF. CDR3 nucleotide sequence: TGCAGCGTTGAAGGGGGGTGGTGGGGCGATGAGCAGTTCTTC.

The chain links TRBV18 to TRBJ2-1; 12 bases are a match to TRBD2. CDR3 length equals 17 residues. With 4 bases clipped from V and 4 bases from J, the junction kept 8 bases outside the gene matches. The germline V gene has CDR1 KGHSH and CDR2 LQKENI. CDR3: CASSLSPTSGSYNEQFF. The CDR3 coding sequence is TGTGCCAGCTCACTCTCCCCGACTAGCGGGAGTTACAATGAGCAGTTCTTC.

The rearrangement links TRBV9 to TRBJ2-2, with TRBD2 matching over 7 bases. CDR1 SGDLS and CDR2 YYNGEE come from the germline V gene. V shed 3 bases and J 4 bases; nucleotides not matched to a gene: 15. The CDR3 loop spans 18 amino acids. This CDR3 is CASSGAEGGRVFTGELFF. In DNA form, the CDR3 reads TGTGCCAGCAGCGGTGCTGAGGGAGGGAGGGTGTTCACCGGGGAGCTGTTTTTT.

The chain has TRBV4-1 and TRBJ2-2; possible D gene TRBD2, 6 bases. V shed 4 bases and J shed 7 bases, with 13 bases lying between them. Per germline, CDR1 MGHRA and CDR2 YSYEKL. The CDR3 contains 14 residues. In nucleotides, the CDR3 is TGCGCCAGCAGCCCCGCGGGGCAGGGCGGGGAGCTGTTTTTT. Translating gives CASSPAGQGGELFF.

The rearrangement joins TRBV5-6 to TRBJ2-5, with D unresolved. Looked up from germline, CDR1 is SGHDT and CDR2 is YYEEEE. The CDR3 is made up of 12 amino acids. V lost 2 bases and J lost 7, with 9 bases in between. CDR3 protein: CASSLILGTQYF. The CDR3 DNA sequence: TGTGCCAGCAGCTTAATCCTCGGGACCCAGTACTTC. Using reference TRBV5-6 and TRBJ2-5 for the parts outside the CDR3, the full variable domain is DAGVTQSPTHLIKTRGQQVTLRCSPKSGHDTVSWYQQALGQGPQFIFQYYEEEERQRGNFPDRFSGHQFPNYSSELNVNALLLGDSALYLCASSLILGTQYFGPGTRLLVL.

The chain employs TRBV30 and TRBJ2-6, with TRBD1 as a possible D gene (5 bases). Trimming pared 6 bases from V and 2 bases from J, leaving 11 bases between. The CDR3 sequence is 14 residues long. Per the germline V gene, CDR1 is GTSNPN and CDR2 is SVGIG (reference sequence). Here the CDR3 reads CACGAGTGANVLTF. In DNA form, the CDR3 reads TGTGCCTGTGGGGCAGGGACTGGGGCCAACGTCCTGACTTTC.

The chain uses TRBV5-1 and TRBJ2-7; 10 positions match TRBD2. V shed 3 bases and J 2 bases; nucleotides not matched to a gene: 5. The CDR3 sequence is 15 residues long. The V gene's germline CDR1 is SGHRS and CDR2 YFSETQ. CDR3: CASSSYSGRTYEQYF. The CDR3 DNA reads TGCGCCAGCAGCTCCTATAGCGGGAGGACCTACGAGCAGTACTTC. The whole variable domain, remainder taken from reference TRBV5-1 and TRBJ2-7, is KAGVTQTPRYLIKTRGQQVTLSCSPISGHRSVSWYQQTPGQGLQFLFEYFSETQRNKGNFPGRFSGRQFSNSRSEMNVSTLELGDSALYLCASSSYSGRTYEQYFGPGTRLTVT.

The CDR3 DNA reads TGTGCCAGCTCACCACAGGGGAACGGGGAGCTGTTTTTT. Translated, it gives CASSPQGNGELFF. The chain carries TRBV18 and TRBJ2-2; maybe TRBD1 (5 bases). Trimming removed 1 base from V and 7 bases from J, with 7 bases in between. This CDR3 region has 13 residues. Germline-derived CDR1 and CDR2 are KGHSH and LQKENI.

This rearrangement joins TRBV4-1 to TRBJ1-5, with D unresolved. This CDR3 spans 17 amino acids. Germline CDR1 and CDR2: MGHRA and YSYEKL. V was shortened by 1 base and J by 2 bases, with 15 bases between the two germline ends. The CDR3 loop is CASSQVGSKNGNQPQHF. The CDR3 DNA reads as TGCGCCAGCAGCCAAGTAGGTTCAAAGAACGGCAATCAGCCCCAGCATTTT.